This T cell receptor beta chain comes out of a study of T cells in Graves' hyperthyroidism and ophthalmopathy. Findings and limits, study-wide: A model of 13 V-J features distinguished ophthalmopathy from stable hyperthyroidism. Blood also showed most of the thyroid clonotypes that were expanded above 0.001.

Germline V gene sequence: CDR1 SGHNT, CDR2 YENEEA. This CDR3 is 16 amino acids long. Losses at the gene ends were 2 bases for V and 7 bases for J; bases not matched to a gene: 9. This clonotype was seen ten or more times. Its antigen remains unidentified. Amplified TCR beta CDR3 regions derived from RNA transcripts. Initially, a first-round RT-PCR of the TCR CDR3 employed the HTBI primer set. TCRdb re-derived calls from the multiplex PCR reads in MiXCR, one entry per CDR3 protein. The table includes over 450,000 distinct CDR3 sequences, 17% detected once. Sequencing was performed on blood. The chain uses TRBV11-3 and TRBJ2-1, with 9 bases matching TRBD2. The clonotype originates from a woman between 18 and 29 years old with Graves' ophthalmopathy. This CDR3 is CASSLRAGGGKNEQFF. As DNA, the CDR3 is TGTGCCAGCAGCTTAAGAGCGGGAGGAGGGAAGAATGAGCAGTTCTTC.